This TCR beta chain was obtained from a study of blood T cells in healthy people across ages. The donors, aged roughly 6 to 90, were healthy Caucasians from Russia. Alongside a J-beta primer mix, a sample-barcoded 5' primer served in a second PCR lasting about 7 to 11 cycles. Every sample produced at least 2.5 million CDR3-containing paired-end reads. MiXCR, applied by TCRdb to the 5' RACE reads, yields one record per CDR3 protein. Of about 720,000 distinct CDR3 sequences in the sample, over 20% were seen once. The CDR3 runs to 15 residues. Trimming at V came to 3 bases and at J to 6 bases, leaving 8 bases not matched to a gene. CDR1 is DFQATT, CDR2 SNEGSKA, per germline (reference sequence).

The clonotype was recovered from a man in his 70s in good health. Source material: blood. V and J are TRBV20-1 and TRBJ2-3, with 11 bases identical to TRBD2. In nucleotides, the CDR3 is TGCAGTGCTAGGTCACTAGCGGGAGATCCGGATACGCAGTATTTT. Translating it yields CSARSLAGDPDTQYF.